The 7 T cell receptor beta chains below all came from one sample that was sequenced in a study of spatial heterogeneity in lung cancer. MiXCR was run by TCRdb on the 5' RACE reads, yielding one entry per CDR3 protein. The table lists roughly 39,000 distinct CDR3 sequences, approximately 6.8% of them singletons, with around two fifths in the top ten. As for time point: sample taken at primary tumor resection. No cell sorting; template was whole RNA from tumor, lung tissue or PBMC. Sequenced here: PBMCs, sampled at surgery. The origin of the receptors is a female donor with early-stage non-small cell lung cancer.

V is TRBV20-1 and J is TRBJ2-1, with D perhaps TRBD1 or TRBD2 (5 bases each). V lost 2 bases and J lost 2, with 13 bases in between. CDR1 is DFQATT, CDR2 SNEGSKA, per germline (reference sequence). The length of the CDR3 is 15 residues. The CDR3 loop reads CSARPGPAAYNEQFF. In DNA form, the CDR3 reads TGCAGTGCTAGACCGGGACCCGCGGCCTACAATGAGCAGTTCTTC.

This clonotype was counted a few times. This chain's CDR3 is CSAKSGGRTDTQYF. In DNA, the CDR3 is TGCAGTGCTAAGAGCGGGGGGAGGACAGATACGCAGTATTTT. The chain combines TRBV20-1 with TRBJ2-3, with 9 positions matching TRBD2. Germline trimming cut 4 bases from V and 3 bases from J; bases unmatched to any gene: 5. Germline lookup yields CDR1 DFQATT and CDR2 SNEGSKA (reference sequence). There are 14 residues in the CDR3.

The V gene is TRBV24-1, the J gene TRBJ2-3, with 7 bases matching TRBD2. This CDR3 has 14 residues. Germline V gene lookup returns CDR1 KGHDR and CDR2 SFDVKD. The trim removed 4 bases at V and 0 bases at J, leaving 0 bases unmatched. The CDR3 region has the DNA TGTGCCACCAGTGAGGGAGGGAGCACAGATACGCAGTATTTT. It codes for CATSEGGSTDTQYF.

The chain has TRBV7-2 and TRBJ1-2; D unresolved. Trimming shortened V by 0 bases and J by 4 bases, and 9 bases separated the two germline ends. The germline V gene encodes CDR1 SGHTA and CDR2 FQGNSA. This CDR3 region has 14 residues. The CDR3 coding sequence is TGTGCCAGCAGCTTAGCTCAGTCTCTCTATGGCTACACCTTC. Its protein product is CASSLAQSLYGYTF.

The chain carries TRBV6-1 and TRBJ2-1, with 12 bases that match TRBD1. Per germline, CDR1 MNHNS and CDR2 SASEGT. The CDR3 runs to 15 residues. Germline trimming cut 6 bases from V and 7 bases from J; bases unmatched to any gene: 7. CDR3 sequence: CASSVGQGAINEQFF. The CDR3 region has the DNA TGTGCCAGCAGCGTGGGACAGGGGGCTATTAATGAGCAGTTCTTC.

This clonotype was observed a few times. DNA of the CDR3: TGTGCCAGCAGTTTACGGCTATATGGCTACACCTTC. Residues: CASSLRLYGYTF. V gene TRBV28 combines with J gene TRBJ1-2; D not resolved. The CDR3 is 12 amino acids. Germline lookup yields CDR1 MDHEN and CDR2 SYDVKM. The ends were cut back, 2 bases at V and 5 bases at J, with 6 bases in the middle.

This clonotype was detected many times. The chain employs TRBV28 and TRBJ2-3; 9 bases agree with TRBD2. Germline V gives CDR1 MDHEN, CDR2 SYDVKM. Unmatched junction bases numbered 13, after V lost 6 bases and J lost 6 bases. The CDR3 consists of 16 residues. The CDR3 nucleotides are TGTGCCAGCAGACTGGAGCGGGGGGCCTCCCACGATACGCAGTATTTT. It is translated as CASRLERGASHDTQYF.